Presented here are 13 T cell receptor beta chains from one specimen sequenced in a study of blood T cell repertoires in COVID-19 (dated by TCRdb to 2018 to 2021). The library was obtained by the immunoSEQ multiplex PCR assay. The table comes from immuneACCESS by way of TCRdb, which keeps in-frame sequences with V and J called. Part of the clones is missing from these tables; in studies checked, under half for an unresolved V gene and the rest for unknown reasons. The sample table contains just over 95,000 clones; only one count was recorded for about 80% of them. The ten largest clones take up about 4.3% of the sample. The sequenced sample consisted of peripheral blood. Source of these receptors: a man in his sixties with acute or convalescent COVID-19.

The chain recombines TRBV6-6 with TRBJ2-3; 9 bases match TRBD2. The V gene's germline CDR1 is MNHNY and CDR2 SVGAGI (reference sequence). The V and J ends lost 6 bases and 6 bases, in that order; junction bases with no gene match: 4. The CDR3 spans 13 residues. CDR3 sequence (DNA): TGTGCCAGCAGCTGGACTAGCGCTGATACGCAGTATTTT. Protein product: CASSWTSADTQYF.

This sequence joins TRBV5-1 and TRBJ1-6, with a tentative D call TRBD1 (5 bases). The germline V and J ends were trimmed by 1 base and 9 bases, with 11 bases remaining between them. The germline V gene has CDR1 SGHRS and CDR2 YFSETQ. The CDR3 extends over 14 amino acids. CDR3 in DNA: TGCGCCAGCAGCTTGCCAGGGACTTCTTCACCCCTCCACTTT. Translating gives CASSLPGTSSPLHF.

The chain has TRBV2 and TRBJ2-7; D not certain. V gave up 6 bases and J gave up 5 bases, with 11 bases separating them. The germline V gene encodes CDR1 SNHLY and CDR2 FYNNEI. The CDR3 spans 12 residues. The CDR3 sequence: CASRLNYDEQYF. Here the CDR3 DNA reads TGTGCCAGCAGACTGAACTACGACGAGCAGTACTTC.

This CDR3 is CASRLQGGTEAFF. CDR3 DNA sequence: TGTGCCAGCAGATTACAGGGAGGGACTGAAGCTTTCTTT. J is TRBJ1-1 and V is TRBV6-5; possible D gene TRBD1, 6 bases. The CDR3 consists of 13 residues. Trimming took 6 bases from V and 5 from J, leaving 13 bases between them. Germline V gene data show CDR1 as MNHEY and CDR2 as SVGAGI.

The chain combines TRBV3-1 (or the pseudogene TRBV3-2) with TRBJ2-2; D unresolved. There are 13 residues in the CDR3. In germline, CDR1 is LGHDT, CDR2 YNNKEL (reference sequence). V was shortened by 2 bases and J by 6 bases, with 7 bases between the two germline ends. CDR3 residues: CASSQYTAGELFF. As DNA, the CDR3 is TGTGCCAGCAGCCAATATACAGCCGGGGAGCTGTTTTTT.

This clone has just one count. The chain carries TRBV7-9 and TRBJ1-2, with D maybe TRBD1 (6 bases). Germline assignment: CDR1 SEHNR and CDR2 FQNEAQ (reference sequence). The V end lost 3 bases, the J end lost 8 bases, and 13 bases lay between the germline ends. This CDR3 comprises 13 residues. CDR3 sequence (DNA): TGTGCCAGCAGCTTCGCAGGGGAAGACGGCTACACCTTC. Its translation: CASSFAGEDGYTF.

CDR3 DNA: TGCGCCAGCAGCTTGGCCAGGAATAATGAAAAACTGTTTTTT. Translated: CASSLARNNEKLFF. The chain recombines TRBV5-1 with TRBJ1-4; D unresolved. CDR1 SGHRS and CDR2 YFSETQ come from the germline V gene. V shed 0 bases and J shed 4 bases, with 7 bases lying between them. The CDR3 loop spans 14 amino acids.

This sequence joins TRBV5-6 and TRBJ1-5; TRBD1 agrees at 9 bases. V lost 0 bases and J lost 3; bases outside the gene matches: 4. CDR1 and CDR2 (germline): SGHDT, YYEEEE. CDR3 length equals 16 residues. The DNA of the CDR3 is TGTGCCAGCAGCTTGGAGGGACAGGGAATCAATCAGCCCCAGCATTTT. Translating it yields CASSLEGQGINQPQHF.

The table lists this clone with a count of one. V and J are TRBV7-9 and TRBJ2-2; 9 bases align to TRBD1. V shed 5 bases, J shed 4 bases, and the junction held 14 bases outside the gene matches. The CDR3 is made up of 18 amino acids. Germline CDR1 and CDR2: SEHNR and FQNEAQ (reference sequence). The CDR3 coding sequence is TGTGCCAGCAGCACACTAAGAAGACAGGGGGGGTCCACCGGGGAGCTGTTTTTT. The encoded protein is CASSTLRRQGGSTGELFF. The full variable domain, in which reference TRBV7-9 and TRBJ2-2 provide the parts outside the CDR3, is DTGVSQNPRHKITKRGQNVTFRCDPISEHNRLYWYRQTLGQGPEFLTYFQNEAQLEKSRLLSDRFSAERPKGSFSTLEIQRTEQGDSAMYLCASSTLRRQGGSTGELFFGEGSRLTVL.

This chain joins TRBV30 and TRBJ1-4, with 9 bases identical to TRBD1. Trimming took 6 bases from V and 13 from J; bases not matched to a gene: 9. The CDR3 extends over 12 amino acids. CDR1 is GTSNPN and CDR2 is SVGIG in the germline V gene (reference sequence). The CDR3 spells CACQQGAQSLFF. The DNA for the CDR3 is TGTGCCTGCCAACAGGGGGCGCAATCACTGTTTTTT.

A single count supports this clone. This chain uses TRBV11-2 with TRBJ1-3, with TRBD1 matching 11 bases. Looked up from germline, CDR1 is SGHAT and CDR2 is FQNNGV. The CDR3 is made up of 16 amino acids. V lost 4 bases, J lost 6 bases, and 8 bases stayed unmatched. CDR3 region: CASSSRRTGGKNTIYF. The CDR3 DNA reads TGTGCCAGCAGCTCACGCCGGACAGGGGGCAAAAACACCATATATTTT.

The CDR3 sequence is CAWGLGGSQTQYF. In DNA, the CDR3 is TGTGCCTGGGGCTTGGGGGGATCGCAGACCCAGTACTTC. The chain employs TRBV30 and TRBJ2-5; a weak D match, TRBD2 (6 bases). The CDR3 loop spans 13 amino acids. Germline V lookup: CDR1 GTSNPN, CDR2 SVGIG (reference sequence). V lost 5 bases, J lost 6 bases, and 16 bases lay in between.

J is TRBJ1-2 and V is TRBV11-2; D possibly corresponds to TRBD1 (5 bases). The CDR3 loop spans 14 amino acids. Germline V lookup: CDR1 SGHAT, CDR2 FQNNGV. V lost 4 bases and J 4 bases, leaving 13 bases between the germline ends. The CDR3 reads CASSSSDRLYGYTF. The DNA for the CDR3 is TGTGCCAGCAGCTCATCCGACAGACTCTATGGCTACACCTTC.